A selection of T cell receptor beta chains follows, all from one sample in a study of control samples from healthy donors and cancer patients. Assay: immunoSEQ multiplex PCR; the TCRdb copy retains only in-frame clones and omits some. Counted here are some 49,000 clones, about 86% occurring once; the ten biggest clones make up approximately 3%. Sequencing was performed on PBMCs. The source is a woman between 45 and 60 years old with lung cancer. Both conserved end residues are part of each CDR3. D genes are given only for firm matches. Only some rows state a clone size, as once, few, many or a class for expanded clones.

j_call,v_call,clone_size,d_call,cdr3_aa,cdr3_nt
TRBJ1-1,TRBV5-6,NA,NA,CASSVRDGNTEAFF,TGTGCCAGCAGCGTCCGGGACGGCAACACTGAAGCTTTCTTT
TRBJ1-4,TRBV5-6,NA,TRBD1,CASSLGQGGEKLFF,TGTGCCAGCAGCTTAGGACAGGGTGGAGAAAAACTGTTTTTT
TRBJ1-4,TRBV5-1,NA,NA,CASSYTGTATNEKLFF,TGCGCCAGCAGCTATACAGGGACTGCAACTAATGAAAAACTGTTTTTT
TRBJ2-1,TRBV6-2/TRBV6-3,NA,NA,CASSYEVGGASYNEQFF,TGTGCCAGCAGTTACGAAGTCGGCGGTGCCTCCTACAATGAGCAGTTCTTC
TRBJ1-1,TRBV28,NA,NA,CASREHTNTEAFF,TGTGCCAGCAGGGAACACACGAACACTGAAGCTTTCTTT
TRBJ1-2,TRBV9,once,NA,CASSDGGQNYGYTF,TGTGCCAGCAGCGATGGAGGGCAGAACTATGGCTACACCTTC
TRBJ2-7,TRBV4-3,NA,NA,CASSQDRGGYEQYF,TGCGCCAGCAGCCAAGATAGGGGGGGCTACGAGCAGTACTTC
TRBJ2-3,TRBV2,NA,TRBD2,CASRWRGASDTQYF,TGTGCCAGCAGGTGGCGGGGGGCATCAGATACGCAGTATTTT
TRBJ2-6,TRBV19,NA,NA,CASSPYSGANVLTF,TGTGCCAGTAGCCCTTACTCTGGGGCCAACGTCCTGACTTTC
TRBJ1-1,TRBV12-5,NA,NA,CASGARETEAFF,TGTGCTAGTGGTGCCCGGGAGACTGAAGCTTTCTTT
TRBJ2-1,TRBV6-2/TRBV6-3,NA,TRBD2,CASSYPGLAGAYNEQFF,TGTGCCAGCAGTTACCCGGGACTAGCGGGGGCCTACAATGAGCAGTTCTTC
TRBJ2-6,TRBV24-1,NA,TRBD1,CATSAGQGAYGANVLTF,TGTGCCACCAGTGCCGGACAGGGGGCGTACGGGGCCAACGTCCTGACTTTC
TRBJ1-2,TRBV2,NA,TRBD1,CASSEARTGGNGYTF,TGTGCCAGCAGTGAAGCCCGGACAGGGGGCAATGGCTACACCTTC
TRBJ2-7,TRBV12-3/TRBV12-4,NA,TRBD1,CASSPGQFYEQYF,TGTGCCAGCAGCCCGGGACAGTTCTACGAGCAGTACTTC
TRBJ2-5,TRBV7-3,NA,TRBD2,CASSSLGGGIQETQYF,TGTGCCAGCAGCTCCTTGGGCGGGGGGATACAAGAGACCCAGTACTTC
TRBJ1-3,TRBV28,NA,NA,CASSSTGGSGNTIYF,TGTGCCAGCAGTTCAACAGGAGGCTCTGGAAACACCATATATTTT
TRBJ1-5,TRBV19,NA,NA,CASTNREIQPQHF,TGTGCCAGTACCAACAGGGAGATCCAGCCCCAGCATTTT
TRBJ1-5,TRBV28,NA,TRBD1,CAGTRGRQPQHF,TGTGCCGGCACAAGGGGGCGGCAGCCCCAGCATTTT
TRBJ1-4,TRBV6-5,NA,TRBD1,CASSYSSRGREKLFF,TGTGCCAGCAGTTACTCATCCAGGGGGCGTGAAAAACTGTTTTTT
TRBJ2-1,TRBV7-7,NA,NA,CASSLNRENDNEQFF,TGTGCCAGCAGCTTAAACAGGGAAAACGACAATGAGCAGTTCTTC
TRBJ2-1,TRBV5-6,NA,NA,CASSFRQAISYNEQFF,TGTGCCAGCAGCTTTCGACAGGCGATCTCCTACAATGAGCAGTTCTTC
TRBJ1-3,TRBV27,few,NA,CASLVGAASGNTIYF,TGTGCCAGCCTCGTGGGGGCGGCCTCTGGAAACACCATATATTTT
TRBJ2-7,TRBV28,NA,TRBD2,CASSSLAGASYEQYF,TGTGCCAGCAGTTCTCTAGCGGGGGCCTCCTACGAGCAGTACTTC
TRBJ1-3,TRBV2,once,NA,CASHPGLNGNTIYF,TGTGCCAGCCATCCGGGACTCAATGGAAACACCATATATTTT
TRBJ1-6,TRBV2,NA,NA,CASSERSSYNSPLHF,TGTGCCAGCAGTGAAAGGAGCTCCTATAATTCACCCCTCCACTTT
TRBJ1-5,TRBV19,NA,TRBD1,CASSTGTGGEPQHF,TGTGCCAGTAGTACCGGGACAGGGGGCGAGCCCCAGCATTTT
TRBJ2-1,TRBV10-2,NA,TRBD2,CASSDRRLADNEQFF,TGCGCCAGCAGTGACCGGAGACTAGCGGACAATGAGCAGTTCTTC